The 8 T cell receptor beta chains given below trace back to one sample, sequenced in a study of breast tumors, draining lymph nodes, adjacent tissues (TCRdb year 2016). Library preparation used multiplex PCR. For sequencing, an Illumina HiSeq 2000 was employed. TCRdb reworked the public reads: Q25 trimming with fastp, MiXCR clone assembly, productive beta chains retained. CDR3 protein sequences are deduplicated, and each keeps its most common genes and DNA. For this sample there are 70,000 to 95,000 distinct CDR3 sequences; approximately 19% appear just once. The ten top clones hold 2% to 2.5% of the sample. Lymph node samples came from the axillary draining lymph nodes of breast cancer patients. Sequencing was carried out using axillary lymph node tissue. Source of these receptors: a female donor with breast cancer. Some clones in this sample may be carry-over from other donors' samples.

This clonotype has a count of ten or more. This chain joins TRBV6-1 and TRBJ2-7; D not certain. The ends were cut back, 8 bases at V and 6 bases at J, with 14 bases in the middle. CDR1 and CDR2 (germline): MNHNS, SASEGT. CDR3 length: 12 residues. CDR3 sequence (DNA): TGTGCCAGCGACCGAACAACGGGCGAGCAGTACTTC. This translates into CASDRTTGEQYF.

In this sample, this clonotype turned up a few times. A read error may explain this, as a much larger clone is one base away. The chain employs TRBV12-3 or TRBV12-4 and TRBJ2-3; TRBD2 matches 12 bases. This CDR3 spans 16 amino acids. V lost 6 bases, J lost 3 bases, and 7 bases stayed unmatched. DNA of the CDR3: TGTGCCAGCAGAGATGGCGGACTAGCGGGAACAGATACGCAGTATTTT. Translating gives CASRDGGLAGTDTQYF.

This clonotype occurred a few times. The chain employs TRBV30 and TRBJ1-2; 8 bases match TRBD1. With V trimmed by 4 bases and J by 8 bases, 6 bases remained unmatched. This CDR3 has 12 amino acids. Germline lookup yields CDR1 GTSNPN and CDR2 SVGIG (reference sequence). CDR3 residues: CAWMWTGSGYTF. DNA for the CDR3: TGTGCCTGGATGTGGACAGGGTCAGGCTACACCTTC.

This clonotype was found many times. The CDR3 nucleotides are TGTGCCAGCAGCTTCGGGACAAAAACAGATACGCAGTATTTT. As protein: CASSFGTKTDTQYF. The genes are TRBV7-2 and TRBJ2-3; D might be TRBD1 (6 bases). The CDR3 runs 14 residues. Trimming removed 3 bases from V and 3 bases from J, with 10 bases in between. Germline V CDR1 and CDR2: SGHTA, FQGNSA.

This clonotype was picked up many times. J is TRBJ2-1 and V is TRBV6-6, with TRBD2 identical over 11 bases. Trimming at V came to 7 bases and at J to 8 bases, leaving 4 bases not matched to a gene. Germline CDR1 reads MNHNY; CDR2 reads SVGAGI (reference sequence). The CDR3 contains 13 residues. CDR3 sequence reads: CASKTSGTHEQFF. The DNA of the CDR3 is TGTGCCAGCAAGACTAGCGGGACCCATGAGCAGTTCTTC.

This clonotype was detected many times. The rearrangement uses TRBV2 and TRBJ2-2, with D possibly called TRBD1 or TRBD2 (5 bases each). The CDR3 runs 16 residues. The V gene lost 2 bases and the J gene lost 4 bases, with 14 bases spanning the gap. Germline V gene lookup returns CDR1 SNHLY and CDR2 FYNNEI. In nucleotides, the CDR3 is TGTGCCAGCAGTGAATTGACAGCGGCCCTCACCGGGGAGCTGTTTTTT. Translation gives CASSELTAALTGELFF.

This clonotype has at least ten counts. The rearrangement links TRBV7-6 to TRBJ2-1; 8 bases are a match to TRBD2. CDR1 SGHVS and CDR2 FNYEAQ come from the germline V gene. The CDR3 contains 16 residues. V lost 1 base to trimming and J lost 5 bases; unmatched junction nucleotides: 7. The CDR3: CASSLVRAGGNNEQFF. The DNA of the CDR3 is TGTGCCAGCAGCTTAGTTCGGGCGGGAGGTAACAATGAGCAGTTCTTC.

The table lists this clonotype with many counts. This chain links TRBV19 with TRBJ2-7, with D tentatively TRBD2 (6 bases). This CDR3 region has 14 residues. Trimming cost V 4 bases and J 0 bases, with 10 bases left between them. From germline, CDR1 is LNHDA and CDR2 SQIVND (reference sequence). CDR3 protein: CASSTDGSSYEQYF. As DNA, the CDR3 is TGTGCCAGTAGTACCGACGGGAGCTCCTACGAGCAGTACTTC.